The present T cell receptor (beta chain) was sequenced within a study of identical twins. The CDR3 length is 16 residues. Trimming cost V 8 bases and J 8 bases; bases outside gene matches: 19. Germline CDR1 SNHLY, CDR2 FYNNEI. TCRdb re-called the 5' RACE reads with MiXCR, one entry per CDR3 protein. The data hold 1,800,000 or so distinct CDR3 sequences, with around 29% observed a single time. The chain is built from TRBV2 and TRBJ1-2; 8 bases agree with TRBD1. The source of this sequence is a newborn girl in good health. The sample was cord blood. CDR3 DNA sequence: TGTGCCAGCCCTCGGACAGGGCGAGGGGTTTTGAGCGGCTACACCTTC. Translating it yields CASPRTGRGVLSGYTF.